Below, 29 T cell receptor beta chains from the same sample are listed, as sequenced in a study of CD8 T cells in Susac syndrome. Random hexamers were used to reverse transcribe 0.5 to 1 ug of RNA. TCRdb reprocessed the immunoSEQ multiplex PCR reads with MiXCR, giving one entry per CDR3 protein. The table lists roughly 130,000 distinct CDR3 sequences, roughly 95% of them singletons. Specimen: CD4+ T cells from PBMCs. Receptors were obtained from a human donor with Susac syndrome.

The chain recombines TRBV29-1 with TRBJ1-1; unclear D gene. Trimming pared 6 bases from V and 2 bases from J, leaving 4 bases between. Germline CDR1 reads SQVTM; CDR2 reads ANQGSEA. The CDR3 extends over 10 amino acids. CDR3 amino acids: CSVANTEAFF. For the CDR3, the DNA is TGCAGCGTCGCCAACACTGAAGCTTTCTTT.

The J gene is TRBJ2-1, the V gene TRBV2, with 7 bases that match TRBD2. This CDR3 region has 14 residues. CDR1 is SNHLY and CDR2 is FYNNEI in the germline V gene. The V segment lost 6 bases and the J segment 9 bases; nucleotides outside the gene matches: 11. CDR3 bases: TGTGCCAGCAGGGTGACTAGCCCCGGCGGTGAGCAGTTCTTC. This sequence encodes CASRVTSPGGEQFF.

The DNA for the CDR3 is TGCGCCAGCAGCTTGGAAGCAGGAATGGCGACCCAGTACTTC. It is translated as CASSLEAGMATQYF. The gene calls are TRBV5-1 and TRBJ2-5; D not certain. Looked up from germline, CDR1 is SGHRS and CDR2 is YFSETQ. The ends were cut back, 0 bases at V and 7 bases at J, with 13 bases in the middle. CDR3 length equals 14 residues. The entire variable domain, with the rest obtained from reference TRBV5-1 and TRBJ2-5, is as follows: KAGVTQTPRYLIKTRGQQVTLSCSPISGHRSVSWYQQTPGQGLQFLFEYFSETQRNKGNFPGRFSGRQFSNSRSEMNVSTLELGDSALYLCASSLEAGMATQYFGPGTRLLVL.

The chain links TRBV14 to TRBJ1-2; tentatively, D is TRBD1 (5 bases). The CDR3 spans 13 residues. The V end lost 1 base, the J end lost 8 bases, and 11 bases lay between the germline ends. CDR1 is SGHDN, CDR2 FVKESK, per germline. CDR3 coding DNA: TGTGCCAGCAGCCAAGTTCAGGGAAGCGGCTACACCTTC. This encodes CASSQVQGSGYTF.

The CDR3 spells CASSRRDKSSYNEQFF. The CDR3 coding sequence is TGCGCCAGCAGCCGAAGGGACAAGAGCTCCTACAATGAGCAGTTCTTC. V usage is TRBV5-1 and J usage is TRBJ2-1; D is possibly TRBD1 (6 bases). Trimming removed 4 bases at V and 0 bases at J, with 14 bases between. The CDR3 consists of 16 residues. Germline CDR1 reads SGHRS; CDR2 reads YFSETQ.

This chain joins TRBV6-2 or TRBV6-3 and TRBJ1-5; tentatively, D is TRBD1 (5 bases). V was shortened by 5 bases and J by 0 bases, with 11 bases between the two germline ends. In germline, CDR1 is MNHEY, CDR2 SVGEGT. CDR3 length: 15 amino acids. This chain's CDR3 is CASSRGPYSNQPQHF. CDR3 nucleotide sequence: TGTGCCAGCAGTCGGGGACCTTATAGCAATCAGCCCCAGCATTTT.

This clonotype was observed once. The genes are TRBV29-1 and TRBJ1-5; D is possibly TRBD1 (5 bases). The CDR3 runs to 12 residues. The germline V gene encodes CDR1 SQVTM and CDR2 ANQGSEA. V was clipped by 4 bases and J by 4 bases, with 8 bases between them. The CDR3 DNA reads TGCAGCGTTGGACAGTTAAATCAGCCCCAGCATTTT. It is translated as CSVGQLNQPQHF. The full variable domain, in which reference TRBV29-1 and TRBJ1-5 provide the parts outside the CDR3, is SAVISQKPSRDICQRGTSLTIQCQVDSQVTMMFWYRQQPGQSLTLIATANQGSEATYESGFVIDKFPISRPNLTFSTLTVSNMSPEDSSIYLCSVGQLNQPQHFGDGTRLSIL.

This rearrangement joins TRBV7-9 to TRBJ2-7; D unclear. The V end lost 0 bases, the J end lost 5 bases, and 11 bases lay between the germline ends. The CDR3 spans 14 residues. Germline CDR1 and CDR2: SEHNR and FQNEAQ (reference sequence). The DNA for the CDR3 is TGTGCCAGCAGCTTAGCCAGGCCGAGCAACGAGCAGTACTTC. Translated, it gives CASSLARPSNEQYF.

This clonotype was counted a single time. The chain employs TRBV12-5 and TRBJ2-2, with D hard to call. Trimming took 5 bases from V and 5 from J, leaving 12 bases between them. The CDR3 extends over 14 amino acids. Germline CDR1 LGHNT, CDR2 FRNRAP. The CDR3 is CASGVLTETGELFF. In nucleotides, the CDR3 is TGTGCTAGTGGTGTACTCACAGAGACCGGGGAGCTGTTTTTT.

This sequence joins TRBV7-3 and TRBJ2-1, with D perhaps TRBD2 (6 bases). The CDR3 length is 17 residues. V was cut by 1 base and J by 6 bases, with 19 bases left in between. Germline V lookup: CDR1 SGHTA, CDR2 FQGTGA. CDR3 nucleotide sequence: TGTGCCAGCAGCTTAATGCTTGGGACCTCCGGGAGCAATGAGCAGTTCTTC. This gives the protein CASSLMLGTSGSNEQFF.

The V call is TRBV2, the J call TRBJ2-5, with D perhaps assigned TRBD1 or TRBD2 (6 bases each). Germline V gives CDR1 SNHLY, CDR2 FYNNEI. With 8 bases removed from V and 7 bases from J, the gap between germline ends came to 11 bases. This CDR3 has 11 amino acids. CDR3 bases: TGTGCCAGCCTCCCGGGGGCGACCCAGTACTTC. Amino acids: CASLPGATQYF.

The rearrangement uses TRBV29-1 and TRBJ2-1; D could derive from TRBD1 or TRBD2 (5 bases each). The CDR3 runs 13 residues. Germline-derived CDR1 and CDR2 are SQVTM and ANQGSEA. The CDR3 protein is CSSASEGYNEQFF. In DNA form, the CDR3 reads TGCAGTTCCGCCAGCGAGGGGTACAATGAGCAGTTCTTC.

The chain carries TRBV7-9 and TRBJ2-3; D call uncertain. Germline CDR1 is SEHNR and CDR2 is FQNEAQ (reference sequence). V dropped 6 bases and J dropped 2 bases, with 12 bases sitting between them. The CDR3 is made up of 14 amino acids. This chain's CDR3 is CASSFRVNTDTQYF. CDR3 sequence (DNA): TGTGCCAGCAGTTTCCGCGTTAACACAGATACGCAGTATTTT.

The chain has TRBV7-9 and TRBJ2-3; no clear D. CDR3 size: 15 residues. Trimming shortened V by 4 bases and J by 0 bases, and 11 bases separated the two germline ends. Per germline, CDR1 SEHNR and CDR2 FQNEAQ (reference sequence). CDR3 DNA: TGTGCCAGCAGCTCCGACCGGTCTAGCACAGATACGCAGTATTTT. Translated, it gives CASSSDRSSTDTQYF.

The chain links TRBV12-3 or TRBV12-4 to TRBJ1-2; D is possibly TRBD1 (5 bases). V was trimmed by 6 bases and J by 7 bases, leaving 12 bases between them. The CDR3 is made up of 12 amino acids. This chain's CDR3 is CASSPGGIGYTF. In DNA, the CDR3 is TGTGCCAGCAGCCCGGGGGGAATTGGCTACACCTTC.

In nucleotides, the CDR3 is TGCAGTGCCAATGGAGACGTCAATCAGCCCCAGCATTTT. Translation gives CSANGDVNQPQHF. The rearrangement joins TRBV20-1 to TRBJ1-5, with unresolved D. The CDR3 is 13 amino acids. Germline CDR1 and CDR2: DFQATT and SNEGSKA (reference sequence). With 6 bases removed from V and 3 bases from J, the gap between germline ends came to 12 bases.

The chain employs TRBV9 and TRBJ2-7, with 10 bases aligning to TRBD2. Germline V gene data show CDR1 as SGDLS and CDR2 as YYNGEE. V lost 4 bases, J lost 1 base, and 2 bases stayed unmatched. This CDR3 is built from 14 residues. Here the CDR3 DNA reads TGTGCCAGCAGCAAGGGACTAGCGTCCTACGAGCAGTACTTC. Translation: CASSKGLASYEQYF.

The gene calls are TRBV5-6 and TRBJ1-3; no definite D call. CDR1 and CDR2 (germline): SGHDT, YYEEEE. Trimming took off 3 bases at V and 1 base at J, with 5 bases between the two ends. CDR3 length: 13 residues. The CDR3 DNA reads as TGTGCCAGCAGCTCTGTTTCTGGAAACACCATATATTTT. Protein: CASSSVSGNTIYF. Looking up the rest from reference TRBV5-6 and TRBJ1-3 gives the full variable domain: DAGVTQSPTHLIKTRGQQVTLRCSPKSGHDTVSWYQQALGQGPQFIFQYYEEEERQRGNFPDRFSGHQFPNYSSELNVNALLLGDSALYLCASSSVSGNTIYFGEGSWLTVV.

This clonotype was detected a few times. The chain links TRBV7-2 to TRBJ2-5; D gene uncertain. Germline CDR1 is SGHTA and CDR2 is FQGNSA. With 3 bases removed from V and 3 bases from J, the gap between germline ends came to 8 bases. The CDR3 spans 13 residues. The CDR3 is CASSFGLKETQYF. DNA for the CDR3: TGTGCCAGCAGCTTTGGGCTGAAAGAGACCCAGTACTTC. Full variable domain (outside the CDR3, taken from reference TRBV7-2 and TRBJ2-5): GAGVSQSPSNKVTEKGKDVELRCDPISGHTALYWYRQSLGQGLEFLIYFQGNSAPDKSGLPSDRFSAERTGGSVSTLTIQRTQQEDSAVYLCASSFGLKETQYFGPGTRLLVL.

This chain joins TRBV4-3 and TRBJ2-3; D unclear. V lost 3 bases and J 0 bases, leaving 10 bases between the germline ends. The CDR3 spans 15 residues. The germline V gene has CDR1 LGHNA and CDR2 YSLEER. CDR3 loop: CASSQRSSSTDTQYF. CDR3 bases: TGCGCCAGCAGCCAGCGGAGCTCTAGCACAGATACGCAGTATTTT.

J is TRBJ2-6 and V is TRBV3-1, with D uncertain. From germline, CDR1 is LGHDT and CDR2 YNNKEL (reference sequence). Trimming took 0 bases from V and 4 from J, leaving 7 bases between them. The CDR3 sequence is 15 residues long. The CDR3 nucleotides are TGTGCCAGCAGCCAAGATAGGACCGGGGCCAACGTCCTGACTTTC. It encodes CASSQDRTGANVLTF. Variable domain in full (rest from reference TRBV3-1 and TRBJ2-6): DTAVSQTPKYLVTQMGNDKSIKCEQNLGHDTMYWYKQDSKKFLKIMFSYNNKELIINETVPNRFSPKSPDKAHLNLHINSLELGDSAVYFCASSQDRTGANVLTFGAGSRLTVL.

The rearrangement joins TRBV4-1 to TRBJ1-5, with D perhaps matching TRBD1 (5 bases). CDR3 length: 16 residues. Germline V gene data show CDR1 as MGHRA and CDR2 as YSYEKL. Trimming stripped 0 bases from V and 4 bases from J, with 13 bases between. In DNA, the CDR3 is TGCGCCAGCAGCCAAGATCAGGGCACGAGGAATCAGCCCCAGCATTTT. Its translation is CASSQDQGTRNQPQHF.

This sequence joins TRBV12-3 or TRBV12-4 and TRBJ2-5; 12 positions match TRBD2. The CDR3 contains 15 residues. V shed 5 bases and J 5 bases; nucleotides not matched to a gene: 6. CDR3 residues: CASSIPSGRGETQYF. CDR3 coding DNA: TGTGCCAGCAGTATCCCTAGCGGGAGGGGGGAGACCCAGTACTTC.

This chain links TRBV7-9 with TRBJ2-2; 10 positions match TRBD2. In germline, CDR1 is SEHNR, CDR2 FQNEAQ (reference sequence). Losses at the gene ends were 6 bases for V and 2 bases for J; bases not matched to a gene: 3. This CDR3 contains 15 residues. CDR3 DNA sequence: TGTGCCAGCAGTGGACTAGCGGATAACACCGGGGAGCTGTTTTTT. It is translated as CASSGLADNTGELFF.

The V and J genes are TRBV4-1 and TRBJ1-5; TRBD1 agrees at 11 bases. V was clipped by 5 bases and J by 3 bases; unmatched bases: 6. In germline, CDR1 is MGHRA, CDR2 YSYEKL. The CDR3 length is 16 residues. The chain's CDR3 is CASSRTGGDNNQPQHF. CDR3 DNA sequence: TGCGCCAGCAGCAGGACAGGGGGCGATAACAATCAGCCCCAGCATTTT.

This chain joins TRBV29-1 and TRBJ2-3; D call uncertain. V lost 3 bases, J lost 5 bases, and 6 bases lay in between. Germline CDR1 and CDR2: SQVTM and ANQGSEA. The CDR3 runs 11 residues. The DNA for the CDR3 is TGCAGCGTTGACTCGTTAGATACGCAGTATTTT. Translated, it gives CSVDSLDTQYF.

This chain uses TRBV29-1 with TRBJ2-3; 10 bases fit TRBD2. The CDR3 has 15 amino acids. Per the germline V gene, CDR1 is SQVTM and CDR2 is ANQGSEA. Trimming took 7 bases from V and 2 from J; bases not matched to a gene: 9. DNA of the CDR3: TGCAGCGCCCAAGCTAGCGGGAGCTTCACAGATACGCAGTATTTT. Translation gives CSAQASGSFTDTQYF.

This chain uses TRBV3-1 with TRBJ1-1; D ambiguous. This CDR3 has 13 residues. Trimming left V 1 base short and J 4 bases short, with 7 bases between. Germline V gives CDR1 LGHDT, CDR2 YNNKEL (reference sequence). The CDR3 DNA reads TGTGCCAGCAGCCAAGGAGCGATCACTGAAGCTTTCTTT. Translating gives CASSQGAITEAFF. Variable domain in full (rest from reference TRBV3-1 and TRBJ1-1): DTAVSQTPKYLVTQMGNDKSIKCEQNLGHDTMYWYKQDSKKFLKIMFSYNNKELIINETVPNRFSPKSPDKAHLNLHINSLELGDSAVYFCASSQGAITEAFFGQGTRLTVV.

This chain uses TRBV29-1 with TRBJ2-3; the D gene is possibly TRBD2 (6 bases). Trimming took 4 bases from V and 5 from J, leaving 16 bases between them. This CDR3 is 14 amino acids long. Germline V gene lookup returns CDR1 SQVTM and CDR2 ANQGSEA. The CDR3 DNA sequence: TGCAGCGTTGCTGTCGGGAGTGGGATAGATACGCAGTATTTT. Translation gives CSVAVGSGIDTQYF.